This TCR beta chain derives from a study of beta chain features in type 1 diabetes. As for this clone: Antigen: not known.

Expressed TCRB transcripts were sequenced, since all the RNA that had been isolated was reverse transcribed. Sequencing used immunoSEQ multiplex PCR; TCRdb keeps in-frame clones, though not all of them. The data hold 200,000 to 250,000 clones, with roughly 70% observed a single time. Findings of the study overall: Compared with healthy donors, patients appeared to share more similar naive, central memory and regulatory TCRB repertoires.

V lost 0 bases to trimming and J lost 0 bases, with 9 bases between them. CDR1 is ENHRY and CDR2 is SYGVKD in the germline V gene. This CDR3 is 16 amino acids long. The receptor was derived from a young man in good health. J is TRBJ1-5 and V is TRBV10-3; D might be TRBD1 (6 bases). The sequenced sample was naive CD4+ T cells from blood. The CDR3 coding sequence is TGTGCCATCAGTGAGTCGGGACATTATAGCAATCAGCCCCAGCATTTT. Translating gives CAISESGHYSNQPQHF.